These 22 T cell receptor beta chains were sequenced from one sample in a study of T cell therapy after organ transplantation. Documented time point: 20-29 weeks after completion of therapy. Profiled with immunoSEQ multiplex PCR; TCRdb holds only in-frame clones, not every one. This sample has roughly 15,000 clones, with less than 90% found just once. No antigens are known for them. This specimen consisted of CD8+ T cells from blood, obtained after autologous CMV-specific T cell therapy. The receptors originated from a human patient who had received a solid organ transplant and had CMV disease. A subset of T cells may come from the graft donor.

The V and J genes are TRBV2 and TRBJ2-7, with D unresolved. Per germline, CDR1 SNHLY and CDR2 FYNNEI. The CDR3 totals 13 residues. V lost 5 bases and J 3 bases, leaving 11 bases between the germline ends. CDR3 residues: CASSPALNYEQYF. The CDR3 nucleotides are TGTGCCAGCAGTCCTGCCCTTAACTACGAGCAGTACTTC.

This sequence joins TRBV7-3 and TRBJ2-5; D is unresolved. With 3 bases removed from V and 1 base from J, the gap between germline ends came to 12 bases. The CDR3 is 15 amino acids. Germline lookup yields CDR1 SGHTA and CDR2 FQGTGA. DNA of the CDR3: TGTGCCAGCAGCTTTGGCCCGACACCCCAAGAGACCCAGTACTTC. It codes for CASSFGPTPQETQYF.

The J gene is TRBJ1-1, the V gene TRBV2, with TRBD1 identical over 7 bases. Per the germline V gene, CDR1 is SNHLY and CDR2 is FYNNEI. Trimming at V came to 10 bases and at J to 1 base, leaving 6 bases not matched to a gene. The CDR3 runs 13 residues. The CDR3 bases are TGTGCCACCCGAGGGGGCGAGAACACTGAAGCTTTCTTT. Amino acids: CATRGGENTEAFF.

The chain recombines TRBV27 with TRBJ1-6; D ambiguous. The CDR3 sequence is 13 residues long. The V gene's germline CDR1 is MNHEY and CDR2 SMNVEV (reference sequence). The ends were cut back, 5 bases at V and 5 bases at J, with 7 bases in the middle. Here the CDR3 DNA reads TGTGCCAGCAGTGGTCGGAATAATTCACCCCTCCACTTT. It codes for CASSGRNNSPLHF.

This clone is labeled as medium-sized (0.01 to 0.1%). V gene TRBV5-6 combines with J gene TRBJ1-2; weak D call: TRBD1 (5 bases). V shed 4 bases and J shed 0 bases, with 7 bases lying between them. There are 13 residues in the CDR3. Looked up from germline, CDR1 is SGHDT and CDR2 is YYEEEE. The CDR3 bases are TGTGCCAGCAGCATGACAGCTAACTATGGCTACACCTTC. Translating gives CASSMTANYGYTF.

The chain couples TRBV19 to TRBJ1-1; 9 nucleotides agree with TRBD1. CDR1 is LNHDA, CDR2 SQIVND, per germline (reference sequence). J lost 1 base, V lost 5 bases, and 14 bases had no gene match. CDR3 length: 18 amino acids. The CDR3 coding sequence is TGTGCCAGTAGTGCAGACTACGGACAGGGGAGGTGGAACACTGAAGCTTTCTTT. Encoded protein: CASSADYGQGRWNTEAFF.

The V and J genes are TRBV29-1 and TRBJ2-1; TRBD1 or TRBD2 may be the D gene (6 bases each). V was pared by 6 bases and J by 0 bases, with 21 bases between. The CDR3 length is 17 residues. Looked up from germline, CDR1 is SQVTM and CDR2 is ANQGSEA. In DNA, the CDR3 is TGCAGCGTAACCACCTTGGGGGGCCGGAGCTCCTACAATGAGCAGTTCTTC. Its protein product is CSVTTLGGRSSYNEQFF.

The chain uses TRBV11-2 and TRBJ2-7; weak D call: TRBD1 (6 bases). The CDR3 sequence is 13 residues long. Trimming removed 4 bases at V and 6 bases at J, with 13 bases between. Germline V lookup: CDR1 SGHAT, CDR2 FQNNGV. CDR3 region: CASSSIQGSEQYF. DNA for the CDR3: TGTGCCAGCAGCTCCATTCAGGGGTCCGAGCAGTACTTC.

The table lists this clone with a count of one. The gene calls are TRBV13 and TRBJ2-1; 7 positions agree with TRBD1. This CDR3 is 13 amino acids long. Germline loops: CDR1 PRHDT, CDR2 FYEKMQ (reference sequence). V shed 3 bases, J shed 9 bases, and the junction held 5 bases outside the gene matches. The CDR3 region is CASSFSHRGEQFF. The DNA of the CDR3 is TGTGCCAGCAGCTTCTCCCACAGGGGTGAGCAGTTCTTC.

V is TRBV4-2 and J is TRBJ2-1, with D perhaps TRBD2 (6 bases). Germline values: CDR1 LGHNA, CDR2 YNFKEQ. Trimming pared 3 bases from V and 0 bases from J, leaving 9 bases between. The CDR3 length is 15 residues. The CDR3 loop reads CASSQGLHSYNEQFF. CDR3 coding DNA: TGTGCCAGCAGCCAGGGACTCCACTCCTACAATGAGCAGTTCTTC.

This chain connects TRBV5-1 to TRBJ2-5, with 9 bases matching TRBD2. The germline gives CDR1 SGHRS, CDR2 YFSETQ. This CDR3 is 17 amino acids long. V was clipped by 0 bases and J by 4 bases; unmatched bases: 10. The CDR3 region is CASSLGVRLAEIETQYF. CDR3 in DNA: TGCGCCAGCAGCTTGGGGGTAAGACTAGCGGAGATAGAGACCCAGTACTTC.

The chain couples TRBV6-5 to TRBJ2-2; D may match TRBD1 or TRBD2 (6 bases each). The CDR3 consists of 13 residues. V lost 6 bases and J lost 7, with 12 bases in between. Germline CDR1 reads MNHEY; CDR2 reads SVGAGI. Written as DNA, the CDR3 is TGTGCCAGCAGCCTAGGGGGGCGCGGGGAGCTGTTTTTT. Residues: CASSLGGRGELFF.

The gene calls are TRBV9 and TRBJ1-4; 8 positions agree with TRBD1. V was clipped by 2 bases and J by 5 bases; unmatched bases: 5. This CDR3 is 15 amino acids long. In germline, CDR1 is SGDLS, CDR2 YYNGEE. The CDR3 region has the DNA TGTGCCAGCAGCGTCTCACAGGGGGTCAATGAAAAACTGTTTTTT. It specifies CASSVSQGVNEKLFF.

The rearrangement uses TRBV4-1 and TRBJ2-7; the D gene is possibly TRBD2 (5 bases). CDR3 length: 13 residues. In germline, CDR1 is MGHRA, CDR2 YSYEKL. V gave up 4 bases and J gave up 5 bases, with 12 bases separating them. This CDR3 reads CASSPLGVHEQYF. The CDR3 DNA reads TGCGCCAGCAGCCCTCTCGGGGTCCACGAGCAGTACTTC.

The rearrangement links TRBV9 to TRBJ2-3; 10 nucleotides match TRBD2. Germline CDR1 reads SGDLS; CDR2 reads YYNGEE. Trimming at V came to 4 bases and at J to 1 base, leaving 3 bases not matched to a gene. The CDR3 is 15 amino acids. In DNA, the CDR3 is TGTGCCAGCAGCAGTACTAGCGGGGGCACAGATACGCAGTATTTT. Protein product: CASSSTSGGTDTQYF.

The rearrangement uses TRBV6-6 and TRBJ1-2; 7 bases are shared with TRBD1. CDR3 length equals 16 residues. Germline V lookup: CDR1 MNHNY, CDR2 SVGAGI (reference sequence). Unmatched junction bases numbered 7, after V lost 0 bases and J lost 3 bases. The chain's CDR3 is CASSYSRRGQDYGYTF. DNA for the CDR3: TGTGCCAGCAGTTACTCGAGGAGGGGGCAGGACTATGGCTACACCTTC.

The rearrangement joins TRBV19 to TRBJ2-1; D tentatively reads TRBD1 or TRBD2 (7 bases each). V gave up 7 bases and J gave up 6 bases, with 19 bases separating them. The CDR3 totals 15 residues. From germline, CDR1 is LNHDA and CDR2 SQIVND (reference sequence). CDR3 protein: CASTVDREGSNEQFF. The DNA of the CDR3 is TGTGCCAGTACTGTTGACAGGGAGGGGTCCAATGAGCAGTTCTTC. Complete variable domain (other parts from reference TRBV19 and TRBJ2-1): DGGITQSPKYLFRKEGQNVTLSCEQNLNHDAMYWYRQDPGQGLRLIYYSQIVNDFQKGDIAEGYSVSREKKESFPLTVTSAQKNPTAFYLCASTVDREGSNEQFFGPGTRLTVL.

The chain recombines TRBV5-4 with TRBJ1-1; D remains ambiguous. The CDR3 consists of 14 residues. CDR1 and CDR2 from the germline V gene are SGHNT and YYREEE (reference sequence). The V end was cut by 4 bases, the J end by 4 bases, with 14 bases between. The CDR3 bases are TGTGCCAGCAGCGACCACACCCTGGGCACTGAAGCTTTCTTT. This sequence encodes CASSDHTLGTEAFF.

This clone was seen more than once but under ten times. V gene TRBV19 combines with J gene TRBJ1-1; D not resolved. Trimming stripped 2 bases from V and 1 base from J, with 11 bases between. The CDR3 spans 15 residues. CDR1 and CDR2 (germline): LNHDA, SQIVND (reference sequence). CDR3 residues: CASSISFHGNTEAFF. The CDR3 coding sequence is TGTGCCAGTAGTATATCTTTTCACGGGAACACTGAAGCTTTCTTT.

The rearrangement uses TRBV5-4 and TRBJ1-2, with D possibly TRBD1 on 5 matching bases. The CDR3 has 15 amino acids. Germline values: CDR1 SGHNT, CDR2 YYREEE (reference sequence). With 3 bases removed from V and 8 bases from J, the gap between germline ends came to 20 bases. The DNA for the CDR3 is TGTGCCAGCAGCTCGGACACCGGAGGGACGTGGGGCTACACCTTC. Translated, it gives CASSSDTGGTWGYTF.

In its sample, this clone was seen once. The CDR3 nucleotides read TGTGCCAGCAGCGCTTCGGGGGGGCGGAGGAACACTGAAGCTTTCTTT. Its translation: CASSASGGRRNTEAFF. The chain is built from TRBV6-4 and TRBJ1-1; perhaps TRBD1 as D (6 bases). The germline CDR1 and CDR2 sequences are MRHNA and SNTAGT. V gave up 6 bases and J gave up 1 base, with 18 bases separating them. The CDR3 loop spans 16 amino acids.

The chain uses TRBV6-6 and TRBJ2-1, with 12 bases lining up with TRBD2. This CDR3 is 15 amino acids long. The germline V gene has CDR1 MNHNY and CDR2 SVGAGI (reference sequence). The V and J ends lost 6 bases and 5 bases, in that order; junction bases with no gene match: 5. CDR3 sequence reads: CASSPLAGGHNEQFF. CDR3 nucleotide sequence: TGTGCCAGCAGCCCACTAGCGGGAGGACACAATGAGCAGTTCTTC.